The rows below give T cell receptor beta chains drawn from one sample of a study of identical twins. TCRdb re-called the 5' RACE reads through MiXCR, storing one row per CDR3 protein. In the table there are more than 600,000 distinct CDR3 sequences, about 20% of which are singletons. These same data were also listed under a study on T cells expressing NK-cell markers.

The sequencing input was PBMCs. The source is a woman younger than 35 in good health. Both conserved end residues are trimmed from each CDR3. The order of the fields is CDR3 protein, D gene, V gene, J gene. The D gene is left open where the match is weak.

CDR3aa: ASRKHPYEQY
d_gene: -
v_gene: TRBV13
j_gene: TRBJ2-7

CDR3aa: ASSLGGEFYNEQF
d_gene: -
v_gene: TRBV3-1
j_gene: TRBJ2-1

CDR3aa: ASSPYGSGSYEQY
d_gene: -
v_gene: TRBV28
j_gene: TRBJ2-7

CDR3aa: ASSRGADEQY
d_gene: -
v_gene: TRBV7-9
j_gene: TRBJ2-7

CDR3aa: ASTRLAGETSGKNIQY
d_gene: TRBD2
v_gene: TRBV2
j_gene: TRBJ2-4

CDR3aa: SGGPANEQF
d_gene: -
v_gene: TRBV20-1
j_gene: TRBJ2-1

CDR3aa: ASSSTGGAHGYT
d_gene: TRBD1
v_gene: TRBV12-3/TRBV12-4
j_gene: TRBJ1-2

CDR3aa: SVQRAPEGGPNEQF
d_gene: -
v_gene: TRBV20-1
j_gene: TRBJ2-1

CDR3aa: SVGFLTSGRALDTGELF
d_gene: TRBD2
v_gene: TRBV29-1
j_gene: TRBJ2-2

CDR3aa: SVEAGEKNNEQF
d_gene: -
v_gene: TRBV29-1
j_gene: TRBJ2-1

CDR3aa: ASSASGAASYNEQF
d_gene: -
v_gene: TRBV2
j_gene: TRBJ2-1

CDR3aa: AISELSIGDTEAF
d_gene: -
v_gene: TRBV10-3
j_gene: TRBJ1-1

CDR3aa: ATRDRSNGELF
d_gene: TRBD1
v_gene: TRBV24-1
j_gene: TRBJ2-2

CDR3aa: ASLDRARTGWAF
d_gene: TRBD1
v_gene: TRBV6-2/TRBV6-3
j_gene: TRBJ1-1

CDR3aa: ASSQEGDSGLNAEAF
d_gene: TRBD1
v_gene: TRBV14
j_gene: TRBJ1-1

CDR3aa: ASSSQGSSDTQY
d_gene: -
v_gene: TRBV12-3/TRBV12-4
j_gene: TRBJ2-3

CDR3aa: ASSESGVPYEQY
d_gene: -
v_gene: TRBV10-2
j_gene: TRBJ2-7

CDR3aa: ASSRGTQGPYNEQF
d_gene: -
v_gene: TRBV12-3/TRBV12-4
j_gene: TRBJ2-1

CDR3aa: ASSSTRTTSYEQY
d_gene: -
v_gene: TRBV6-5
j_gene: TRBJ2-7

CDR3aa: ASGRGRSNYGYT
d_gene: -
v_gene: TRBV6-1
j_gene: TRBJ1-2

CDR3aa: ASTTGLAGNQQY
d_gene: TRBD2
v_gene: TRBV5-1
j_gene: TRBJ2-7

CDR3aa: SVYERGLGGNEQF
d_gene: TRBD2
v_gene: TRBV29-1
j_gene: TRBJ2-1

CDR3aa: ATSDYCREAPLNNEQF
d_gene: -
v_gene: TRBV24-1
j_gene: TRBJ2-1

CDR3aa: SARRENTIY
d_gene: -
v_gene: TRBV20-1
j_gene: TRBJ1-3

CDR3aa: ASSLEAGTTRTQY
d_gene: -
v_gene: TRBV7-2
j_gene: TRBJ2-5

CDR3aa: ASSLRLASYLEQF
d_gene: -
v_gene: TRBV12-3/TRBV12-4
j_gene: TRBJ2-1

CDR3aa: ASSPDRSNEQF
d_gene: TRBD1
v_gene: TRBV6-1
j_gene: TRBJ2-1

CDR3aa: ASSAIRGEGQETQY
d_gene: -
v_gene: TRBV5-1
j_gene: TRBJ2-5

CDR3aa: SARGTSGYQETQY
d_gene: TRBD2
v_gene: TRBV20-1
j_gene: TRBJ2-5

CDR3aa: SARRLAGGTYNEQF
d_gene: TRBD2
v_gene: TRBV20-1
j_gene: TRBJ2-1

CDR3aa: SASDRVGSPGFTQY
d_gene: TRBD1
v_gene: TRBV29-1
j_gene: TRBJ2-3

CDR3aa: ASTAGDSDTQY
d_gene: TRBD2
v_gene: TRBV6-1
j_gene: TRBJ2-3

CDR3aa: ASSQDRGPYEQY
d_gene: -
v_gene: TRBV4-3
j_gene: TRBJ2-7

CDR3aa: SARGVRGQDH
d_gene: -
v_gene: TRBV20-1
j_gene: TRBJ2-1

CDR3aa: ASSPLGVTYEQY
d_gene: -
v_gene: TRBV7-8
j_gene: TRBJ2-7

CDR3aa: ATKEINSGANVLT
d_gene: -
v_gene: TRBV15
j_gene: TRBJ2-6

CDR3aa: ASSSTGRTGSYNEQF
d_gene: -
v_gene: TRBV6-1
j_gene: TRBJ2-1

CDR3aa: SAQQAARTGDEQF
d_gene: -
v_gene: TRBV20-1
j_gene: TRBJ2-1

CDR3aa: ATSDPSRLNEQF
d_gene: -
v_gene: TRBV24-1
j_gene: TRBJ2-1

CDR3aa: ASSYGPEGQPQH
d_gene: -
v_gene: TRBV6-5
j_gene: TRBJ1-5

CDR3aa: ASSPRQGAGDTQY
d_gene: TRBD1
v_gene: TRBV11-3
j_gene: TRBJ2-3

CDR3aa: ASSLGGPDTEAF
d_gene: -
v_gene: TRBV7-6
j_gene: TRBJ1-1

CDR3aa: ASSLGWLMNTEAF
d_gene: -
v_gene: TRBV7-2
j_gene: TRBJ1-1

CDR3aa: ASSPSGLGDYGYT
d_gene: -
v_gene: TRBV7-9
j_gene: TRBJ1-2

CDR3aa: ASSQGSRLSSYEQY
d_gene: -
v_gene: TRBV4-3
j_gene: TRBJ2-7

CDR3aa: ASSPAAWEQY
d_gene: -
v_gene: TRBV18
j_gene: TRBJ2-7

CDR3aa: SVWTGIYGYT
d_gene: TRBD1
v_gene: TRBV29-1
j_gene: TRBJ1-2

CDR3aa: SVGVGAGGQPQH
d_gene: -
v_gene: TRBV29-1
j_gene: TRBJ1-5

CDR3aa: ASSEAGGQTEQF
d_gene: TRBD2
v_gene: TRBV10-2
j_gene: TRBJ2-1

CDR3aa: ASSQEWGQGISPLH
d_gene: TRBD1
v_gene: TRBV4-2
j_gene: TRBJ1-6

CDR3aa: ASSRQGRKETQH
d_gene: TRBD1
v_gene: TRBV10-2
j_gene: TRBJ2-5

CDR3aa: ASSLRGDKETQY
d_gene: -
v_gene: TRBV5-1
j_gene: TRBJ2-5

CDR3aa: ASSVAGRDRGPYEQY
d_gene: TRBD1
v_gene: TRBV9
j_gene: TRBJ2-7